This TCR beta chain is drawn from a study of T cell repertoires in cytomegalovirus infection. The V end was cut by 3 bases, the J end by 7 bases, with 24 bases between. Germline CDR1 SGHAT, CDR2 FQNNGV. The CDR3 consists of 17 residues. The table lists this clonotype with a few counts. MiXCR was run by TCRdb on the reads, yielding one entry per CDR3 protein. The data contain 200,000 or so distinct CDR3 sequences, roughly 27% of them singletons. The source of this sequence is a human donor in good health (CMV status not recorded). Some clones in this sample may be carry-over from other donors' samples. The chain carries TRBV11-2 and TRBJ2-5; weak D call: TRBD1 (5 bases). Sequencing was carried out using PBMCs. CDR3 region: CASSFTTFSGPQGTQYF. The DNA for the CDR3 is TGTGCCAGCAGCTTCACTACCTTCTCCGGGCCTCAGGGGACCCAGTACTTC.